This T cell receptor beta chain was recorded in a study of OX40 agonist ivuxolimab in advanced cancers. Overall study context: Males comprised 82.7% of the group, whose mean age was around 62 years (range 23 to 79).

Some clones are missing from TCRdb's copy, which holds only in-frame ones; the method was immunoSEQ multiplex PCR. Here the sample spans about 16,000 clones, approximately 85% being singletons. The specimen was CD4+ or CD8+ T cells sorted from blood, collected in a trial of the OX40 agonist ivuxolimab. The receptor's source is an adult with an advanced solid tumor such as melanoma, head and neck, liver or kidney cancer.

This CDR3 reads CASSKALNIAKNIQYF. As DNA, the CDR3 is TGTGCCAGCAGCAAAGCGCTAAATATAGCCAAAAACATTCAGTACTTC. The V call is TRBV21-1, the J call TRBJ2-4; the table's D call of TRBD2 was not tested on the DNA. TRBV21-1 is an annotated pseudogene. The CDR3 has 16 residues.